This is a list of T cell receptor beta chains from one sample in a study of CD8 T cells in Susac syndrome. Using its own MiXCR run on the immunoSEQ multiplex PCR reads, TCRdb lists one record per CDR3 protein. The table shows about 300,000 distinct CDR3 sequences, with around 85% occurring only once. Sequences were obtained from CD8+ T cells from PBMCs. These receptors were collected from a human donor with multiple sclerosis. CDR3s include the opening cysteine and the closing phenylalanine or tryptophan. The D gene is left open where the match is weak. The size of a clone is reported for some rows only, either as once, few or many, or as a class for expanded clones.

TRBJ1-2 | NA | 16 | TRBV25-1 | NA | CASSVQVTGRTDGYTF | TGTGCCAGCAGTGTACAAGTCACAGGGCGTACCGATGGCTACACCTTC
TRBJ1-2 | NA | 17 | TRBV28 | NA | CASSLRGEGSANYGYTF | TGTGCCAGCAGTTTAAGGGGGGAGGGCTCAGCTAACTATGGCTACACCTTC
TRBJ1-2 | NA | 13 | TRBV20-1 | NA | CSARSLGTDGYTF | TGCAGTGCTAGATCCCTAGGGACGGACGGCTACACCTTC
TRBJ1-3 | NA | 16 | TRBV30 | NA | CAWTPAPGSSGNTIYF | TGTGCCTGGACCCCAGCACCGGGAAGCTCTGGAAACACCATATATTTT
TRBJ2-7 | TRBD2 | 17 | TRBV6-5 | NA | CASSYSNFGTSGYEQYF | TGTGCCAGCAGTTACTCGAATTTTGGGACTAGCGGCTACGAGCAGTACTTC
TRBJ1-5 | NA | 13 | TRBV2 | NA | CASSEAPWQPQHF | TGTGCCAGCAGTGAAGCACCGTGGCAGCCCCAGCATTTT
TRBJ2-7 | TRBD1 | 12 | TRBV19 | NA | CASTDRDYEQYF | TGTGCCAGTACCGACAGGGACTACGAGCAGTACTTC
TRBJ2-4 | NA | 13 | TRBV27 | NA | CASSLSSPNIQYF | TGTGCCAGCAGTTTATCGAGCCCAAACATTCAGTACTTC
TRBJ1-2 | TRBD1 | 15 | TRBV2 | NA | CASSEGQGMVYGYTF | TGTGCCAGCAGTGAGGGACAGGGGATGGTCTATGGCTACACCTTC
TRBJ2-3 | NA | 18 | TRBV7-9 | NA | CASSLGYQRTASTDTQYF | TGTGCCAGCAGCTTAGGATATCAGCGGACAGCTAGCACAGATACGCAGTATTTT
TRBJ2-2 | NA | 15 | TRBV7-2 | NA | CASTDDSANTGELFF | TGTGCCAGCACCGACGACAGCGCGAACACCGGGGAGCTGTTTTTT
TRBJ2-7 | TRBD1 | 12 | TRBV12-3/TRBV12-4 | NA | CASRGQSYEQYF | TGTGCCAGCAGGGGACAGTCCTACGAGCAGTACTTC
TRBJ2-7 | NA | 15 | TRBV7-6 | NA | CASSLTTGQTYEQYF | TGTGCCAGCAGCTTAACTACGGGGCAGACCTACGAGCAGTACTTC
TRBJ1-4 | NA | 15 | TRBV7-2 | NA | CASSTYLGITEKLFF | TGTGCCAGCAGCACCTACCTGGGGATTACTGAAAAACTGTTTTTT
TRBJ2-1 | NA | 14 | TRBV10-1 | NA | CASPIAKSYNEQFF | TGCGCCAGCCCCATAGCGAAATCCTACAATGAGCAGTTCTTC
TRBJ2-7 | NA | 14 | TRBV19 | NA | CASSKEGSPYEQYF | TGTGCCAGTAGTAAGGAAGGGTCGCCTTACGAGCAGTACTTC
TRBJ2-1 | NA | 16 | TRBV24-1 | NA | CATATGVSPMYNEQFF | TGTGCCACCGCGACAGGCGTATCTCCTATGTACAATGAGCAGTTCTTC
TRBJ2-7 | NA | 10 | TRBV20-1 | NA | CSARNYEQYF | TGCAGTGCGCGCAACTACGAGCAGTACTTC
TRBJ2-5 | NA | 14 | TRBV11-2 | NA | CASSRNREKETQYF | TGTGCCAGCAGTAGGAACAGGGAAAAAGAGACCCAGTACTTC
TRBJ2-1 | NA | 16 | TRBV6-1 | few | CASSRLLGASYNEQFF | TGTGCCAGCAGTCGTCTTTTGGGCGCCTCCTACAATGAGCAGTTCTTC
TRBJ1-1 | TRBD1 | 14 | TRBV7-9 | NA | CASSFQGARTEAFF | TGTGCCAGCAGCTTCCAGGGGGCGCGGACTGAAGCTTTCTTT
TRBJ1-2 | TRBD1 | 14 | TRBV27 | few | CASSFGTGLSGYTF | TGTGCCAGCAGTTTCGGGACAGGGTTATCTGGCTACACCTTC
TRBJ2-7 | TRBD2 | 19 | TRBV4-3 | NA | CASSLHTNLAGGDSYEQYF | TGCGCCAGCAGCCTCCACACCAATTTAGCGGGAGGCGACTCCTACGAGCAGTACTTC
TRBJ2-3 | NA | 16 | TRBV13 | NA | CASSLPGGAEVDTQYF | TGTGCCAGCAGCTTACCGGGGGGCGCCGAGGTAGATACGCAGTATTTT
TRBJ1-5 | NA | 14 | TRBV6-2/TRBV6-3 | NA | CASINRGSNQPQHF | TGTGCCAGCATAAACCGGGGGAGCAATCAGCCCCAGCATTTT
TRBJ2-2 | TRBD2 | 16 | TRBV11-2 | NA | CASSLLAGGHTGELFF | TGTGCCAGCAGCTTATTAGCGGGAGGGCACACCGGGGAGCTGTTTTTT
TRBJ2-1 | TRBD2 | 14 | TRBV12-3/TRBV12-4 | NA | CASIGRRERNEQFF | TGTGCCAGCATCGGGAGGCGGGAGCGAAATGAGCAGTTCTTC
TRBJ2-7 | TRBD2 | 13 | TRBV28 | NA | CATWGGSSYEQYF | TGTGCCACCTGGGGCGGGAGTAGCTACGAGCAGTACTTC
TRBJ2-3 | TRBD2 | 15 | TRBV27 | NA | CASSLRGVTTDTQYF | TGTGCCAGCAGTTTACGGGGGGTTACCACAGATACGCAGTATTTT
TRBJ2-2 | NA | 12 | TRBV30 | NA | CAWGLGSGELFF | TGTGCCTGGGGCCTGGGGTCCGGGGAGCTGTTTTTT
TRBJ2-3 | NA | 16 | TRBV4-3 | NA | CASSQEPAGDGDTQYF | TGCGCCAGCAGCCAAGAGCCAGCGGGTGACGGGGATACGCAGTATTTT
TRBJ2-3 | NA | 12 | TRBV6-5 | NA | CASSSGTDTQYF | TGTGCCAGCAGTTCCGGCACAGATACGCAGTATTTT
TRBJ2-2 | NA | 14 | TRBV28 | once | CASKASTNTGELFF | TGTGCCAGCAAGGCTAGCACGAACACCGGGGAGCTGTTTTTT
TRBJ2-2 | NA | 13 | TRBV6-5 | NA | CASGFRADGELFF | TGTGCCAGCGGCTTTAGGGCGGACGGGGAGCTGTTTTTT
TRBJ2-1 | NA | 14 | TRBV9 | NA | CASSVFVGGNEQFF | TGTGCCAGCAGCGTGTTTGTTGGGGGCAATGAGCAGTTCTTC
TRBJ2-3 | TRBD2 | 14 | TRBV12-3/TRBV12-4 | NA | CASSFPLAGAGQYF | TGTGCCAGCAGTTTCCCGCTAGCGGGAGCTGGGCAGTATTTT